A single sample gave rise to the 20 T cell receptor beta chains below, sequenced in a study of blood T cell repertoires in COVID-19. The data were produced by immunoSEQ multiplex PCR, yet TCRdb's version contains in-frame clones alone and is incomplete. Among 150,000 to 250,000 clones listed, roughly 77% were seen once. Sequencing was done on a sample of peripheral blood. These receptors were taken from a middle-aged woman with COVID-19, enrolled during active disease.

J is TRBJ2-1 and V is TRBV6-5; TRBD2 agrees at 9 bases. Germline CDR1 reads MNHEY; CDR2 reads SVGAGI. The CDR3 sequence is 15 residues long. V trimming: 4 bases; J trimming: 6 bases; junction bases outside the gene matches: 7. The chain's CDR3 is CASSSGLAGSNEQFF. CDR3 bases: TGTGCCAGCAGTTCGGGGCTAGCGGGGAGCAATGAGCAGTTCTTC.

The chain joins TRBV9 to TRBJ2-1, with a tentative D call TRBD2 (6 bases). V dropped 3 bases and J dropped 5 bases, with 15 bases sitting between them. CDR1 is SGDLS, CDR2 YYNGEE, per germline. The CDR3 runs to 15 residues. The CDR3 sequence is CASSAGTLPNNEQFF. The CDR3 DNA reads as TGTGCCAGCAGCGCCGGGACTTTACCGAACAATGAGCAGTTCTTC.

In its sample, this clone was seen a few times. V is TRBV29-1 and J is TRBJ2-7, with TRBD2 as a possible D gene (6 bases). Trimming shortened V by 6 bases and J by 4 bases, and 13 bases separated the two germline ends. The CDR3 is 12 amino acids. The germline V gene encodes CDR1 SQVTM and CDR2 ANQGSEA. The DNA of the CDR3 is TGCAGCGTGCAATCCGGGGGTTACGAGCAGTACTTC. Translated: CSVQSGGYEQYF.

This clone was counted ten times or more. The CDR3 DNA is TGTGCCAGCAGCCGCGACAGGGGGGGATATGGCTACACCTTC. Residues: CASSRDRGGYGYTF. V and J are TRBV7-2 and TRBJ1-2; 9 bases align to TRBD1. The CDR3 consists of 14 residues. The junction had 6 bases not matched to a gene; V was cut back by 5 bases and J by 5 bases. Germline assignment: CDR1 SGHTA and CDR2 FQGNSA.

This clone was counted a single time. J is TRBJ2-1 and V is TRBV7-6, with 9 bases aligning to TRBD1. Germline CDR1 and CDR2: SGHVS and FNYEAQ. The CDR3 loop spans 15 amino acids. J gave up 7 bases and V 4 bases, and 8 bases lay outside the gene matches. CDR3 residues: CASSSDPGTGNEQFF. Here the CDR3 DNA reads TGTGCCAGCAGCTCGGACCCCGGGACAGGGAATGAGCAGTTCTTC.

The chain couples TRBV19 to TRBJ2-3; D gene unclear. Deletions cut 3 bases from V and 1 base from J, with 11 bases between. Per germline, CDR1 LNHDA and CDR2 SQIVND (reference sequence). The CDR3 extends over 15 amino acids. The CDR3 protein is CASSMASYRTDTQYF. The CDR3 bases are TGTGCCAGTAGTATGGCTAGTTACCGCACAGATACGCAGTATTTT. Filled out from reference TRBV19 and TRBJ2-3, the complete variable domain reads DGGITQSPKYLFRKEGQNVTLSCEQNLNHDAMYWYRQDPGQGLRLIYYSQIVNDFQKGDIAEGYSVSREKKESFPLTVTSAQKNPTAFYLCASSMASYRTDTQYFGPGTRLTVL.

The chain is built from TRBV2 and TRBJ2-7, with D possibly TRBD2 on 6 matching bases. The germline V gene encodes CDR1 SNHLY and CDR2 FYNNEI. The CDR3 loop spans 14 amino acids. Trimming took 7 bases from V and 8 from J, leaving 21 bases between them. For the CDR3, the DNA is TGTGCCAGCACCGAGGGCGCTGGTAGCGGAAAGCAGTACTTC. Protein product: CASTEGAGSGKQYF.

This clone occurred once. J is TRBJ2-3 and V is TRBV27, with a possible D match to TRBD2 (5 bases). Looked up from germline, CDR1 is MNHEY and CDR2 is SMNVEV (reference sequence). Trimming removed 5 bases from V and 2 bases from J, with 14 bases in between. The CDR3 extends over 15 amino acids. CDR3 protein: CASSPRTLPTDTQYF. For the CDR3, the DNA is TGTGCCAGCAGTCCCCGGACTTTACCCACAGATACGCAGTATTTT.

This clone has just one count. The CDR3, as DNA: TGCGCCAGCTTCCGGACAGGGGACGGCACAGATACGCAGTATTTT. Its protein product is CASFRTGDGTDTQYF. The V gene is TRBV5-1, the J gene TRBJ2-3, with TRBD1 matching 9 bases. The germline gives CDR1 SGHRS, CDR2 YFSETQ. Germline trimming cut 7 bases from V and 1 base from J; bases unmatched to any gene: 7. This CDR3 is built from 15 residues.

The chain employs TRBV11-2 and TRBJ2-3; 11 bases match TRBD2. The CDR3 totals 15 residues. V shed 5 bases and J 3 bases; nucleotides not matched to a gene: 4. Germline values: CDR1 SGHAT, CDR2 FQNNGV. Here the CDR3 DNA reads TGTGCCAGCAGCCGCTGGACTAGCGGGACAGATACGCAGTATTTT. It translates to CASSRWTSGTDTQYF.

This clone was seen just once. The CDR3 DNA follows: TGTGCCAGCAGGCAGGCCACCTATGGCTACACCTTC. Its protein product is CASRQATYGYTF. The chain employs TRBV28 and TRBJ1-2; D not certain. The CDR3 runs 12 residues. V was trimmed by 6 bases and J by 4 bases, leaving 9 bases between them. CDR1 is MDHEN, CDR2 SYDVKM, per germline.

The chain recombines TRBV2 with TRBJ1-2; 8 bases line up with TRBD1. From germline, CDR1 is SNHLY and CDR2 FYNNEI. This CDR3 has 15 amino acids. V gave up 4 bases and J gave up 3 bases; unmatched junction bases: 7. CDR3 sequence: CASSVPGQVYYGYTF. The CDR3 bases are TGTGCCAGCAGTGTGCCGGGACAGGTATACTATGGCTACACCTTC.

This chain links TRBV13 with TRBJ2-5; 8 bases are shared with TRBD2. V dropped 3 bases and J dropped 2; count of bases not matched to a gene: 5. This CDR3 is 15 amino acids long. The germline CDR1 and CDR2 sequences are PRHDT and FYEKMQ (reference sequence). The CDR3 spells CASSFSGNFQETQYF. The CDR3 bases are TGTGCCAGCAGCTTTAGCGGGAACTTTCAAGAGACCCAGTACTTC.

J is TRBJ1-1 and V is TRBV5-8; D is ambiguous. V lost 2 bases and J 3 bases, leaving 11 bases between the germline ends. The CDR3 is 14 amino acids. Per germline, CDR1 SGHTS and CDR2 YDEGEE. DNA of the CDR3: TGTGCCAGCAGCTTCGAGGGCGGGTACACTGAAGCTTTCTTT. It translates to CASSFEGGYTEAFF.

This clone was seen only a few times. The chain joins TRBV5-6 to TRBJ1-1, with 9 bases fitting TRBD1. The CDR3 runs to 15 residues. After removal of 0 bases from V and 3 bases from J, the junction contained 3 bases not matched to a gene. Germline V gene data show CDR1 as SGHDT and CDR2 as YYEEEE. CDR3 nucleotide sequence: TGTGCCAGCAGCTTGGCGACAGGGGGATACACTGAAGCTTTCTTT. Amino acid sequence: CASSLATGGYTEAFF.

The chain combines TRBV20-1 with TRBJ1-1; D is uncertain. This CDR3 contains 14 residues. V lost 3 bases to trimming and J lost 4 bases, with 15 bases between them. Germline V gene lookup returns CDR1 DFQATT and CDR2 SNEGSKA (reference sequence). The CDR3 loop is CSASREGPATEAFF. The CDR3 DNA is TGCAGTGCTAGTCGGGAAGGGCCGGCCACTGAAGCTTTCTTT.

The chain links TRBV5-1 to TRBJ2-3; 7 bases align to TRBD1. The CDR3 loop spans 14 amino acids. The J segment lost 4 bases and the V segment lost 7 bases, leaving 9 bases of the junction unmatched. Germline V gene sequence: CDR1 SGHRS, CDR2 YFSETQ. CDR3 in DNA: TGCGCCAGCTCGGTGACAGGGAGTGCAGATACGCAGTATTTT. Translation: CASSVTGSADTQYF.

The V call is TRBV5-1, the J call TRBJ2-2; 7 nucleotides line up with TRBD1. V gave up 6 bases and J gave up 7 bases; unmatched junction bases: 15. Germline CDR1 and CDR2: SGHRS and YFSETQ. The CDR3 extends over 16 amino acids. CDR3 residues: CASKGLGQGDSGELFF. The CDR3 DNA reads as TGCGCCAGCAAAGGTCTCGGGCAGGGGGATAGCGGGGAGCTGTTTTTT. The entire variable domain, with the rest obtained from reference TRBV5-1 and TRBJ2-2, is as follows: KAGVTQTPRYLIKTRGQQVTLSCSPISGHRSVSWYQQTPGQGLQFLFEYFSETQRNKGNFPGRFSGRQFSNSRSEMNVSTLELGDSALYLCASKGLGQGDSGELFFGEGSRLTVL.

The chain carries TRBV5-6 and TRBJ2-5, with 8 nucleotides matching TRBD2. Germline V CDR1 and CDR2: SGHDT, YYEEEE. This CDR3 is built from 14 residues. V trimming: 5 bases; J trimming: 5 bases; junction bases outside the gene matches: 8. The CDR3 is CASSSLREGETQYF. The CDR3 nucleotides are TGTGCCAGCAGTTCCCTCCGGGAGGGGGAGACCCAGTACTTC. Filled out from reference TRBV5-6 and TRBJ2-5, the complete variable domain reads DAGVTQSPTHLIKTRGQQVTLRCSPKSGHDTVSWYQQALGQGPQFIFQYYEEEERQRGNFPDRFSGHQFPNYSSELNVNALLLGDSALYLCASSSLREGETQYFGPGTRLLVL.

This rearrangement joins TRBV6-5 to TRBJ1-4, with a weak D call TRBD1 (6 bases). Germline values: CDR1 MNHEY, CDR2 SVGAGI. Trimming shortened V by 7 bases and J by 7 bases, and 13 bases separated the two germline ends. CDR3 length: 13 amino acids. CDR3 DNA sequence: TGTGCCAGCACCAGGGGCGCGGGTGAAAAACTGTTTTTT. It is translated as CASTRGAGEKLFF.